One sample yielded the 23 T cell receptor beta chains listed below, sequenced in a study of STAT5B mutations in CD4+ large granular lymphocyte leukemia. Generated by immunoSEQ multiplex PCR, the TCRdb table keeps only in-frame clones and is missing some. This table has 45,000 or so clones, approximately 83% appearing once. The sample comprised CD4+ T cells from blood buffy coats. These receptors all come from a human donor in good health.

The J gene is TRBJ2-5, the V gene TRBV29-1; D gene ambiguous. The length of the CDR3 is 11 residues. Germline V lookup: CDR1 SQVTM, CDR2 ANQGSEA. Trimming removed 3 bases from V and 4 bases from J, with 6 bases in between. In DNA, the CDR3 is TGCAGCGTTGATCCTGGAGAGACCCAGTACTTC. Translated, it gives CSVDPGETQYF. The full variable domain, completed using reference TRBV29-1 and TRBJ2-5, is SAVISQKPSRDICQRGTSLTIQCQVDSQVTMMFWYRQQPGQSLTLIATANQGSEATYESGFVIDKFPISRPNLTFSTLTVSNMSPEDSSIYLCSVDPGETQYFGPGTRLLVL.

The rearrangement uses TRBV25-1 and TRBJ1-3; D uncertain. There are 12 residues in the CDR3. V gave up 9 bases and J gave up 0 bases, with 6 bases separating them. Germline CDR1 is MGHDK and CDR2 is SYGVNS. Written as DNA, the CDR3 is TGTGCCAGTAAGCCCTCTGGAAACACCATATATTTT. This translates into CASKPSGNTIYF.

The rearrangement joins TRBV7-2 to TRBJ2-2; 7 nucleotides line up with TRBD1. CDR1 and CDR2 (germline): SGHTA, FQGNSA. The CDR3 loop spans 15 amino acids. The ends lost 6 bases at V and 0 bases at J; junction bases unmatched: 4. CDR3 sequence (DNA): TGTGCCAGCAGGCGACAGGGTGCGAACACCGGGGAGCTGTTTTTT. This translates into CASRRQGANTGELFF.

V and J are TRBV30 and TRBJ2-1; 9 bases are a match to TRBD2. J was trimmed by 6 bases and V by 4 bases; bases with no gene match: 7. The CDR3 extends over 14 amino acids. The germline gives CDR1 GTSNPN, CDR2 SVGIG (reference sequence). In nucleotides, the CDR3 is TGTGCCTGGACGGGACTAGCCTCAGGCAATGAGCAGTTCTTC. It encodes CAWTGLASGNEQFF.

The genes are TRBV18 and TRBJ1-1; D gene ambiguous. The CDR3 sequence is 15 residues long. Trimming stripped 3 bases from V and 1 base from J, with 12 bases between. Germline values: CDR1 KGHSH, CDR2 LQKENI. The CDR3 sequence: CASSPSGHRNTEAFF. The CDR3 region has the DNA TGTGCCAGCTCACCCAGCGGGCATCGGAACACTGAAGCTTTCTTT.

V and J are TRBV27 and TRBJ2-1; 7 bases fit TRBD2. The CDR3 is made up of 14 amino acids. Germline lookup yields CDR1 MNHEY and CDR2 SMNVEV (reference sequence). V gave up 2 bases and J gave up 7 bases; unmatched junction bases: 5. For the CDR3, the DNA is TGTGCCAGCAGTTTAAAACTAGCGAGGAATGAGCAGTTCTTC. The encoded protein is CASSLKLARNEQFF.

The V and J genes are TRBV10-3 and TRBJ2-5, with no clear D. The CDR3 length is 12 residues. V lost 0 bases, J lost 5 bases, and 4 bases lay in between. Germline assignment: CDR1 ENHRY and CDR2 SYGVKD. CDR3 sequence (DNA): TGTGCCATCAGTGAGTCAGGCGAGACCCAGTACTTC. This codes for CAISESGETQYF.

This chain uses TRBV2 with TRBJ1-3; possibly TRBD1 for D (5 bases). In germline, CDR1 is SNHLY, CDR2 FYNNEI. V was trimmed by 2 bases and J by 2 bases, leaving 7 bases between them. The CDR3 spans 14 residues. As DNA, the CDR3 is TGTGCCAGCAGTGAACGGGGGGCTGGAAACACCATATATTTT. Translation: CASSERGAGNTIYF.

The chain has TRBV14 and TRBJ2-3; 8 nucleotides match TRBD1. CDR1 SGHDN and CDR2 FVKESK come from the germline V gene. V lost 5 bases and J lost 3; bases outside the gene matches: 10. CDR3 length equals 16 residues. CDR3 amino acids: CASSANRGVRTDTQYF. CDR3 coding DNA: TGTGCCAGCAGCGCGAACAGGGGGGTGAGGACAGATACGCAGTATTTT.

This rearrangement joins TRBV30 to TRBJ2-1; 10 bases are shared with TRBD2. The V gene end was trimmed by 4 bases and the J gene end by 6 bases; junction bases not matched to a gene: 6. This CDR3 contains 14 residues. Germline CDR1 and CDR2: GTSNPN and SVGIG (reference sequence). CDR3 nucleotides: TGTGCCTGGACCTCACTAGCGGGATTCAATGAGCAGTTCTTC. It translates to CAWTSLAGFNEQFF.

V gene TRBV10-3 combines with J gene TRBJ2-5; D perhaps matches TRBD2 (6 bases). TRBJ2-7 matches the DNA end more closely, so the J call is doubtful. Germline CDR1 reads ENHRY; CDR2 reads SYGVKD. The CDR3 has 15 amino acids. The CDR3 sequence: CAISGAGPNSYEQYF. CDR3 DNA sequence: TGTGCCATCAGTGGCGCGGGGCCTAACTCCTACGAGCAGTACTTC.

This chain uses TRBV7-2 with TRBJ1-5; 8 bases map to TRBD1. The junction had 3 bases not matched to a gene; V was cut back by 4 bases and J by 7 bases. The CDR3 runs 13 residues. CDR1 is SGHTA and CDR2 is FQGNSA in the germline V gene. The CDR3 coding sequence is TGTGCCAGCAGCTCCCAGGGGGCACAGCCCCAGCATTTT. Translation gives CASSSQGAQPQHF.

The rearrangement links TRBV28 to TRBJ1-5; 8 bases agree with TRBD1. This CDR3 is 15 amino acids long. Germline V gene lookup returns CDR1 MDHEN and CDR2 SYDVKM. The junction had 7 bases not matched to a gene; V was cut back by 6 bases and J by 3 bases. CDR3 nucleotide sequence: TGTGCCAGCAGCTCCAGACAGGGGATCAATCAGCCCCAGCATTTT. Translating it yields CASSSRQGINQPQHF.

The CDR3, as DNA: TGTGCCAGCAGCATTAGTCTAGCGGAGGGAAACGAGCAGTACTTC. Translated, it gives CASSISLAEGNEQYF. This chain links TRBV7-2 with TRBJ2-7, with TRBD2 identical over 7 bases. The germline CDR1 and CDR2 sequences are SGHTA and FQGNSA. The V segment lost 5 bases and the J segment 5 bases; nucleotides outside the gene matches: 12. The CDR3 runs 15 residues.

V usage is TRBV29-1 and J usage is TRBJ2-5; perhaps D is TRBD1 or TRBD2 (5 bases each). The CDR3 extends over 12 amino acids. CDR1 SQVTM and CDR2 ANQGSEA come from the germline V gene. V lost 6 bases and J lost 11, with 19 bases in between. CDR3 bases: TGCAGCGTCCGGGGCCCGACTTTGCAGCAGTACTTC. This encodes CSVRGPTLQQYF.

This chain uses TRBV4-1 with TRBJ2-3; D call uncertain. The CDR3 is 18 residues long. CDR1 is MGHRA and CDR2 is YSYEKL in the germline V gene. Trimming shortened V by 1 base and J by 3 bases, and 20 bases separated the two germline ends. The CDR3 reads CASSQVDMGLLRTDTQYF. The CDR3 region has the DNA TGCGCCAGCAGCCAAGTCGATATGGGATTGCTCCGTACAGATACGCAGTATTTT.

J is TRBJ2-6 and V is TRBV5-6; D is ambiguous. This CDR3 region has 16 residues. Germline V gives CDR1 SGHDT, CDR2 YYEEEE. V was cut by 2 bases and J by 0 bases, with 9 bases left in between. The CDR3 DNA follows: TGTGCCAGCAGCTTCTACAGCCACTCTGGGGCCAACGTCCTGACTTTC. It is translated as CASSFYSHSGANVLTF.

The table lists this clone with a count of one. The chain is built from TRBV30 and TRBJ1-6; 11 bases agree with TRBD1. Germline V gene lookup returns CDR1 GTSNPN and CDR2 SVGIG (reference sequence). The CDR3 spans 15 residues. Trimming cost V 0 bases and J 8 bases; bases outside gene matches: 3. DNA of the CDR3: TGTGCCTGGAGTGTAGGACAGGGGGCTTATTCACCCCTCCACTTT. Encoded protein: CAWSVGQGAYSPLHF.

CDR3 residues: CASRQIGTGNNYGYTF. CDR3 nucleotide sequence: TGTGCCAGCAGACAGATTGGGACAGGGAATAACTATGGCTACACCTTC. This rearrangement joins TRBV4-2 to TRBJ1-2, with TRBD1 matching 9 bases. Trimming removed 6 bases from V and 1 base from J; junction bases left unmatched: 9. This CDR3 is 16 amino acids long. CDR1 is LGHNA and CDR2 is YNFKEQ in the germline V gene.

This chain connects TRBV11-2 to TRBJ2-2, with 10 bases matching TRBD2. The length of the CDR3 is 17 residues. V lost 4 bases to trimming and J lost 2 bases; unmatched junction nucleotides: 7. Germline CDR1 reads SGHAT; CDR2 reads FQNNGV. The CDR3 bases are TGTGCCAGCAGCTCCCGGCTAGCGGGAGACAACACCGGGGAGCTGTTTTTT. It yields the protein CASSSRLAGDNTGELFF.

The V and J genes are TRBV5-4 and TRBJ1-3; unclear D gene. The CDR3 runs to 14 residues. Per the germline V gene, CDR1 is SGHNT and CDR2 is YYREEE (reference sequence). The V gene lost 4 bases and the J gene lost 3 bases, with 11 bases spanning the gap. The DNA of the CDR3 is TGTGCCAGCAGCCCTGTCAACCTTGGAAACACCATATATTTT. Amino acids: CASSPVNLGNTIYF.

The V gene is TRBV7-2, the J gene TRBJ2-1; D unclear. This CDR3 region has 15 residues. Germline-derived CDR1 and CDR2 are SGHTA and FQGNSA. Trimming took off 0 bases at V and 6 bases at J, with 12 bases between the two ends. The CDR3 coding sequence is TGTGCCAGCAGCTTAGCACCCGAACTGGCCAATGAGCAGTTCTTC. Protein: CASSLAPELANEQFF.

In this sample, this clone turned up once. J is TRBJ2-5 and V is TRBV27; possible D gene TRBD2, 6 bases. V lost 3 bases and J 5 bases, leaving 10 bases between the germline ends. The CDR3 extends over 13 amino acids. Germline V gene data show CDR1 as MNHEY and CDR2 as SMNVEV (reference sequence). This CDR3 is CASSFLRGETQYF. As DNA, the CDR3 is TGTGCCAGCAGTTTTTTACGGGGGGAGACCCAGTACTTC.